The 22 T cell receptor beta chains in this list originate from one sample, sequenced in a study of T cell responses to AZD1222 COVID-19 vaccine. This table comes from immunoSEQ multiplex PCR, and its TCRdb copy is limited to in-frame clones, with some not included. The sample has roughly 150,000 clones, roughly 93% seen once. Source: peripheral blood, taken 28 days after the second AZD1222 dose. The receptors originated from an adult who received the AZD1222 COVID-19 vaccine.

V is TRBV6-4 and J is TRBJ1-2, with D maybe TRBD1 (6 bases). CDR1 and CDR2 from the germline V gene are MRHNA and SNTAGT. This CDR3 spans 14 amino acids. Trimming pared 6 bases from V and 0 bases from J, leaving 11 bases between. The CDR3 DNA sequence: TGTGCCAGCAGCAAGACAGGACCTAACTATGGCTACACCTTC. This codes for CASSKTGPNYGYTF.

The chain has TRBV5-6 and TRBJ2-7; D gene unclear. Germline-derived CDR1 and CDR2 are SGHDT and YYEEEE. V shed 1 base and J shed 1 base, with 18 bases lying between them. The CDR3 extends over 17 amino acids. The CDR3, as DNA: TGTGCCAGCAGCTTGTTTGGTTACGCCCCCTGGTCCTACGAGCAGTACTTC. Its protein product is CASSLFGYAPWSYEQYF. The full variable domain, in which reference TRBV5-6 and TRBJ2-7 provide the parts outside the CDR3, is DAGVTQSPTHLIKTRGQQVTLRCSPKSGHDTVSWYQQALGQGPQFIFQYYEEEERQRGNFPDRFSGHQFPNYSSELNVNALLLGDSALYLCASSLFGYAPWSYEQYFGPGTRLTVT.

The chain couples TRBV7-9 to TRBJ1-4; the D gene is possibly TRBD1 (5 bases). This CDR3 contains 15 residues. Trimming removed 3 bases at V and 7 bases at J, with 15 bases between. Germline CDR1 and CDR2: SEHNR and FQNEAQ (reference sequence). The CDR3 nucleotides are TGTGCCAGCAGCTTGGGGGGGAACGTAGGTGAAAAACTGTTTTTT. This gives the protein CASSLGGNVGEKLFF.

CDR3 sequence (DNA): TGTGCCAGCAGCGTTACAGGGGCGAATAATCAGCCCCAGCATTTT. Amino acid sequence: CASSVTGANNQPQHF. V is TRBV9 and J is TRBJ1-5; TRBD1 agrees at 7 bases. CDR3 length equals 15 residues. Germline trimming cut 2 bases from V and 4 bases from J; bases unmatched to any gene: 6. Germline CDR1 is SGDLS and CDR2 is YYNGEE.

The chain recombines TRBV7-8 with TRBJ2-5; 7 positions match TRBD1. The germline CDR1 and CDR2 sequences are SGHVS and FQNEAQ. Germline trimming cut 7 bases from V and 9 bases from J; bases unmatched to any gene: 20. CDR3 size: 16 residues. The CDR3: CASTREGASGLWAQYF. The CDR3 DNA is TGTGCCAGCACCCGCGAGGGGGCCTCCGGTTTGTGGGCCCAGTACTTC. Variable domain in full (rest from reference TRBV7-8 and TRBJ2-5): GAGVSQSPRYKVAKRGQDVALRCDPISGHVSLFWYQQALGQGPEFLTYFQNEAQLDKSGLPSDRFFAERPEGSVSTLKIQRTQQEDSAVYLCASTREGASGLWAQYFGPGTRLLVL.

The chain combines TRBV7-9 with TRBJ1-1; D is uncertain. The CDR3 is made up of 12 amino acids. Germline CDR1 and CDR2: SEHNR and FQNEAQ (reference sequence). V shed 2 bases and J shed 4 bases, with 5 bases lying between them. CDR3 sequence reads: CASSLPSTEAFF. DNA of the CDR3: TGTGCCAGCAGCTTACCGAGCACTGAAGCTTTCTTT.

V gene TRBV9 combines with J gene TRBJ2-3; 13 nucleotides agree with TRBD2. V dropped 0 bases and J dropped 0; count of bases not matched to a gene: 7. There are 19 residues in the CDR3. Germline V gene sequence: CDR1 SGDLS, CDR2 YYNGEE. The DNA of the CDR3 is TGTGCCAGCAGCGTAGGAGCCGGGACTAGCGGGGTAAGCACAGATACGCAGTATTTT. Amino acid sequence: CASSVGAGTSGVSTDTQYF. Filled out from reference TRBV9 and TRBJ2-3, the complete variable domain reads DSGVTQTPKHLITATGQRVTLRCSPRSGDLSVYWYQQSLDQGLQFLIQYYNGEERAKGNILERFSAQQFPDLHSELNLSSLELGDSALYFCASSVGAGTSGVSTDTQYFGPGTRLTVL.

The chain recombines TRBV5-6 with TRBJ1-2, with D uncertain. V was shortened by 4 bases and J by 4 bases, with 11 bases between the two germline ends. The CDR3 spans 13 residues. Per germline, CDR1 SGHDT and CDR2 YYEEEE. The CDR3 spells CASSGTEFYGYTF. DNA for the CDR3: TGTGCCAGCAGCGGTACGGAGTTCTATGGCTACACCTTC.

This rearrangement joins TRBV5-1 to TRBJ2-5, with 9 nucleotides matching TRBD2. Germline loops: CDR1 SGHRS, CDR2 YFSETQ. The J segment lost 4 bases and the V segment lost 0 bases, leaving 7 bases of the junction unmatched. CDR3 size: 16 residues. The CDR3 coding sequence is TGCGCCAGCAGCTTGGCCCCTAGCGGGGCAGGAGAGACCCAGTACTTC. This sequence encodes CASSLAPSGAGETQYF.

The chain recombines TRBV5-1 with TRBJ1-1, with a tentative D call TRBD1 (5 bases). V was clipped by 4 bases and J by 3 bases, with 16 bases between them. Looked up from germline, CDR1 is SGHRS and CDR2 is YFSETQ. CDR3 length equals 15 residues. The CDR3 DNA sequence: TGCGCCAGCAGCCCCCTTGGGACCGACGACACTGAAGCTTTCTTT. Its protein product is CASSPLGTDDTEAFF.

The V and J genes are TRBV12-3 or TRBV12-4 and TRBJ2-7; no reliable D call. V was trimmed by 5 bases and J by 6 bases, leaving 14 bases between them. This CDR3 comprises 13 residues. The CDR3 region is CASSARSPLEQYF. The CDR3 region has the DNA TGTGCCAGCAGTGCCCGATCTCCTCTCGAGCAGTACTTC.

The chain employs TRBV2 and TRBJ1-5; D may be TRBD1 (5 bases). Trimming stripped 8 bases from V and 0 bases from J, with 11 bases between. CDR1 SNHLY and CDR2 FYNNEI come from the germline V gene. This CDR3 contains 14 residues. The CDR3 nucleotides read TGTGCCAGCCAGAGGGACTCTAGCAATCAGCCCCAGCATTTT. Translating gives CASQRDSSNQPQHF. Full variable domain (outside the CDR3, taken from reference TRBV2 and TRBJ1-5): EPEVTQTPSHQVTQMGQEVILRCVPISNHLYFYWYRQILGQKVEFLVSFYNNEISEKSEIFDDQFSVERPDGSNFTLKIRSTKLEDSAMYFCASQRDSSNQPQHFGDGTRLSIL.

Here the CDR3 reads CASSQEPPGASTDTQYF. DNA for the CDR3: TGCGCCAGCAGCCAAGAACCCCCGGGGGCATCAACAGATACGCAGTATTTT. The chain joins TRBV4-1 to TRBJ2-3; D could derive from TRBD1 or TRBD2 (6 bases each). V lost 0 bases and J 3 bases, leaving 16 bases between the germline ends. Germline values: CDR1 MGHRA, CDR2 YSYEKL. This CDR3 has 17 residues.

The V call is TRBV3-1 (or the pseudogene TRBV3-2), the J call TRBJ1-4; no definite D call. Per germline, CDR1 LGHDT and CDR2 YNNKEL (reference sequence). This CDR3 region has 14 residues. Between the trimmed V and J ends, which lost 1 base and 11 bases, there was a span of 14 bases. CDR3 nucleotides: TGTGCCAGCAGCCAAGGGCACACTTTGGGGAAACTGTTTTTT. It encodes CASSQGHTLGKLFF.

J is TRBJ1-1 and V is TRBV5-1; TRBD1 might be the D (5 bases). Trimming removed 7 bases from V and 1 base from J, with 11 bases in between. The CDR3 spans 13 residues. Germline V lookup: CDR1 SGHRS, CDR2 YFSETQ. CDR3 bases: TGCGCCAGCGGGGCGGTGTCGAACACTGAAGCTTTCTTT. The encoded protein is CASGAVSNTEAFF.

The chain carries TRBV2 and TRBJ2-1, with TRBD2 matching 9 bases. Germline V gene sequence: CDR1 SNHLY, CDR2 FYNNEI. The V and J ends lost 6 bases and 14 bases, in that order; junction bases with no gene match: 8. This CDR3 comprises 12 residues. CDR3 coding DNA: TGTGCCAGCAGCTTTCGCGGGGGGGCGAAGTTCTTC. Its translation is CASSFRGGAKFF. Together with reference TRBV2 and TRBJ2-1, the CDR3 gives the full variable domain: EPEVTQTPSHQVTQMGQEVILRCVPISNHLYFYWYRQILGQKVEFLVSFYNNEISEKSEIFDDQFSVERPDGSNFTLKIRSTKLEDSAMYFCASSFRGGAKFFGPGTRLTVL.

The gene calls are TRBV3-1 (or the pseudogene TRBV3-2) and TRBJ1-6; D ambiguous. Looked up from germline, CDR1 is LGHDT and CDR2 is YNNKEL (reference sequence). The CDR3 has 12 residues. V lost 1 base, J lost 7 bases, and 2 bases lay in between. The chain's CDR3 is CASSQGNSPLHF. The CDR3 DNA is TGTGCCAGCAGCCAAGGCAATTCACCCCTCCACTTT.

This chain uses TRBV7-9 with TRBJ1-3; 9 bases agree with TRBD1. Germline V gene data show CDR1 as SEHNR and CDR2 as FQNEAQ (reference sequence). V dropped 5 bases and J dropped 0; count of bases not matched to a gene: 8. The CDR3 is made up of 17 amino acids. CDR3 DNA sequence: TGTGCCAGCAGCCCCCGGACAGGGGCCTTCTCTGGAAACACCATATATTTT. Translated: CASSPRTGAFSGNTIYF.

The chain has TRBV7-3 and TRBJ1-6; 7 bases map to TRBD1. V was pared by 5 bases and J by 10 bases, with 8 bases of the junction left unmatched. CDR3 length equals 14 residues. The germline gives CDR1 SGHTA, CDR2 FQGTGA. DNA of the CDR3: TGTGCCAGCAGCAGACAGGGCCACGGGTCACCCCTCCACTTT. This codes for CASSRQGHGSPLHF.

The chain recombines TRBV10-3 with TRBJ1-6; D is unresolved. Germline-derived CDR1 and CDR2 are ENHRY and SYGVKD. The length of the CDR3 is 14 residues. Trimming pared 4 bases from V and 8 bases from J, leaving 12 bases between. This CDR3 reads CAISVLGDYSPLHF. CDR3 bases: TGTGCCATCAGTGTCCTAGGCGACTATTCACCCCTCCACTTT.

CDR3 region: CASRGRTNEKLFF. The CDR3 DNA reads TGTGCCAGCAGGGGGAGGACTAATGAAAAACTGTTTTTT. The chain has TRBV6-5 and TRBJ1-4, with D hard to call. Germline assignment: CDR1 MNHEY and CDR2 SVGAGI. V shed 6 bases and J shed 2 bases, with 7 bases lying between them. The CDR3 extends over 13 amino acids.

The count of this clone is one. This rearrangement joins TRBV5-5 to TRBJ1-5; perhaps TRBD1 as D (5 bases). The CDR3 runs 13 residues. Looked up from germline, CDR1 is SGHKS and CDR2 is YYEKEE (reference sequence). V shed 3 bases and J shed 4 bases, with 8 bases lying between them. As DNA, the CDR3 is TGTGCCAGCAGCTCCAGGGTTAATCAGCCCCAGCATTTT. It codes for CASSSRVNQPQHF.